These T cell receptor beta chains were read from a single sample in a study of yellow fever vaccine responses in identical twins. Each CDR3 protein is one row after TCRdb ran MiXCR on the RT-PCR reads. The data show 20,000 to 25,000 distinct CDR3 sequences, with roughly 80% seen just once and about 5% held by the top ten. The sample here was T cells from blood (PBMCs), unsorted or a sorted subset (not recorded which), taken before or after yellow fever vaccination (not recorded which). These receptors were taken from a woman aged 18-29 years who received the yellow fever vaccine. Each CDR3 is given with its conserved first and last residue. D genes are given only for firm matches. Size values are once, few and many counts, or a class for expanded clones, and some rows have none.

CDR3 DNA	CDR3 protein	J gene	D gene	clone size	V gene
TGTGCCAGCCGGAGTACTAGCGCGGGCACAGATACGCAGTATTTT	CASRSTSAGTDTQYF	TRBJ2-3	TRBD2	few	TRBV6-2/TRBV6-3
TGTGCCAGCAGCCAAGTGAGTGGGACAGGAGCCTACGAGCAGTACTTC	CASSQVSGTGAYEQYF	TRBJ2-7	TRBD1	.	TRBV3-1
TGTGCCAGCTCATCCACAACACCCTCCTACGAGCAGTACTTC	CASSSTTPSYEQYF	TRBJ2-7	.	.	TRBV18
TGTGCCAGCAGCATCCAGGGCCGGGGCGGGGAGCTGTTTTTT	CASSIQGRGGELFF	TRBJ2-2	.	.	TRBV7-9
TGTGCCAGCAGCCAGAACACTGAAGCTTTCTTT	CASSQNTEAFF	TRBJ1-1	.	.	TRBV4-2
TGCGCCAGCAGCGAGTTGAGTTTGGGAGAAAAACTGTTTTTT	CASSELSLGEKLFF	TRBJ1-4	.	.	TRBV5-1
TGTGCCAGCAGCCAACTACCAGCGGGGGGCCACAATGAGCAGTTCTTC	CASSQLPAGGHNEQFF	TRBJ2-1	TRBD2	.	TRBV4-2
TGTGCCAGCAGCCCCTCAGGGATGAACACTGAAGCTTTCTTT	CASSPSGMNTEAFF	TRBJ1-1	.	.	TRBV5-6
TGCAGTGCTAGAGACGACCTGTGGACCCAGTACTTC	CSARDDLWTQYF	TRBJ2-5	.	once	TRBV20-1
TGTGCCAGCAGCTTAGGGGCCGAGGGGGCTTTCTTT	CASSLGAEGAFF	TRBJ1-1	.	.	TRBV7-9
TGTGCCAGCTCACCAAGCGCTGATGGAAACACCATATATTTT	CASSPSADGNTIYF	TRBJ1-3	.	.	TRBV18
TGCAGCGTTGCCCAGGACAGGGTGAACACTGAAGCTTTCTTT	CSVAQDRVNTEAFF	TRBJ1-1	TRBD1	.	TRBV29-1
TGTGCCAGCAGCTTTGGACTAGACGCCTACGAGCAGTACTTC	CASSFGLDAYEQYF	TRBJ2-7	TRBD2	.	TRBV7-3
TGTGCCAGCAGCAATAGTATTTCCAACGGGGACGAGCAGTACTTC	CASSNSISNGDEQYF	TRBJ2-7	.	.	TRBV7-6
TGCAGCGTGACCGGACAGGTCTACTACGAGCAGTACTTC	CSVTGQVYYEQYF	TRBJ2-7	TRBD1	few	TRBV29-1
TGTGCCAGCAGTGAGACTAGCGGGAGCCCAGATACGCAGTATTTT	CASSETSGSPDTQYF	TRBJ2-3	TRBD2	.	TRBV2
TGTGCCAGCAGTCCCTGGAGGACATTGGGAGGTGAAGCTTTCTTT	CASSPWRTLGGEAFF	TRBJ1-1	.	few	TRBV27
TGCAGCGTTGGAGGTCGACTAGCGACAGATACGCAGTATTTT	CSVGGRLATDTQYF	TRBJ2-3	TRBD2	once	TRBV29-1
TGTGCCAGCTCACCAGGGCACAGCAACTATGGCTACACCTTC	CASSPGHSNYGYTF	TRBJ1-2	.	.	TRBV18
TGTGCCAGCAGCCGGACTAGCGGGGGAAGGGATGAGCAGTTCTTC	CASSRTSGGRDEQFF	TRBJ2-1	TRBD2	.	TRBV3-1
TGCAGCGTTGAAGATCCCGACGTCCCGGTGAACACTGAAGCTTTCTTT	CSVEDPDVPVNTEAFF	TRBJ1-1	.	.	TRBV29-1
TGCAGCGTTCCCGGACTAGCGGGGACCCAAGAGACCCAGTACTTC	CSVPGLAGTQETQYF	TRBJ2-5	TRBD2	.	TRBV29-1
TGTGCCAGCAGCCCATACCTAGCGGGGGGCGGGGAGACCCAGTACTTC	CASSPYLAGGGETQYF	TRBJ2-5	TRBD2	.	TRBV3-1
TGTGCCAGCAGACTCACTAGCAGTACAGATACGCAGTATTTT	CASRLTSSTDTQYF	TRBJ2-3	.	.	TRBV3-1
TGTGCCAGCAGTGAAGGGCGAAGCTCCTACGAGCAGTACTTC	CASSEGRSSYEQYF	TRBJ2-7	.	.	TRBV2
TGCAGCGTTGATGGCCGGACAGGGCTTGAGCAGTTCTTC	CSVDGRTGLEQFF	TRBJ2-1	TRBD1	.	TRBV29-1
TGTGCCAGCAGTGCCTACGGGACAGGGGGTTCGGGCTATGGCTACACCTTC	CASSAYGTGGSGYGYTF	TRBJ1-2	TRBD1	.	TRBV2
TGTGCCAGCAGCTCTAGCGTCAATGAGCAGTTCTTC	CASSSSVNEQFF	TRBJ2-1	.	.	TRBV9
TGTGCCACCAGCCGAAAGGCCCAGGGGGACACTGAAGCTTTCTTT	CATSRKAQGDTEAFF	TRBJ1-1	TRBD1	.	TRBV15
TGTGCCACCAGTGATTCTAGCGTGGAGACCCAGTACTTC	CATSDSSVETQYF	TRBJ2-5	.	.	TRBV24-1
TGTGCCAGCAGTTACACGGGGTTTCAGCCCCAGCATTTT	CASSYTGFQPQHF	TRBJ1-5	.	.	TRBV6-2/TRBV6-3
TGTGCCAGCAGTGACCCCCGGACGGACTACGAGCAGTACTTC	CASSDPRTDYEQYF	TRBJ2-7	.	.	TRBV2
TGTGCCAGCAGTGAAGCGGCAGGGAGCACAGATACGCAGTATTTT	CASSEAAGSTDTQYF	TRBJ2-3	.	.	TRBV2
TGTGCCAGCAGCTTATCCGGACCGGGTCTGGAGCAGTACTTC	CASSLSGPGLEQYF	TRBJ2-7	.	.	TRBV7-3
TGTGCCAGCAGACCTATAGAGTCGAGCACAGATACGCAGTATTTT	CASRPIESSTDTQYF	TRBJ2-3	.	once	TRBV2
TGTGCCAGCAGCCGCTCGGGAACAGATACGCAGTATTTT	CASSRSGTDTQYF	TRBJ2-3	.	.	TRBV3-1
TGTGCCAGCAGTTTATTTGTGCAGCCCAATGAGCAGTTCTTC	CASSLFVQPNEQFF	TRBJ2-1	.	.	TRBV27
TGTGCCAGCAGCCAAGGTTCGTTGAGGAATTCACCCCTCCACTTT	CASSQGSLRNSPLHF	TRBJ1-6	.	.	TRBV14
TGTGCCAGCAGCCGCGGGACAGGGGCGGGCTACACCTTC	CASSRGTGAGYTF	TRBJ1-2	TRBD1	.	TRBV11-1